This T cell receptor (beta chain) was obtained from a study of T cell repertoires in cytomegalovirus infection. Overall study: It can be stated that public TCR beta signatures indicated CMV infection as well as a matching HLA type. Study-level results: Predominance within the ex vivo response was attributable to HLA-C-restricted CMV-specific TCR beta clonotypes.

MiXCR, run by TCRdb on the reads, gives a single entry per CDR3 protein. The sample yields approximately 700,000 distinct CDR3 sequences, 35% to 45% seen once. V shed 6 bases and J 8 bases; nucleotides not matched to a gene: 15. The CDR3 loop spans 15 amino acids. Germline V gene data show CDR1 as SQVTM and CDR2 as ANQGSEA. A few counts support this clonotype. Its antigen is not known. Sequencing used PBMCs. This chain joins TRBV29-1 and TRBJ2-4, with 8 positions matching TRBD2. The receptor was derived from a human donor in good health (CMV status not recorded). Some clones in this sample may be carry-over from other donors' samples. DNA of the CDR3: TGCAGCGTCAAGGGTACAGCGGGAGTGTCTGACATTCAGTACTTC. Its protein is CSVKGTAGVSDIQYF.